The T cell receptor (beta chain) under discussion was sequenced for a study of T cell repertoires in cytomegalovirus infection. Study overall: HLA-B-restricted CMV epitopes that are well studied were used alongside recently identified HLA-C-restricted ones. Public signatures in TCR beta pointed to CMV infection and matching HLA type.

Whole-study results and caveats: CMV-specific TCR beta clonotypes restricted by HLA-C dominated the ex vivo response. Summed frequency of shared TCR beta families picked out CMV carriers who also had the relevant HLA.

Turning to this clonotype: No antigen is known for it.

The CDR3 covers 14 residues. In germline, CDR1 is MNHEY, CDR2 SVGEGT. The V end was cut by 2 bases, the J end by 3 bases, with 11 bases between. One entry per CDR3 protein results from TCRdb running MiXCR on the reads. The sample lists just under 500,000 distinct CDR3 sequences; 25% to 35% were seen once. The sequence was obtained from a human donor in good health (CMV status not recorded). Some clones in this sample may be carry-over from other donors' samples. The chain recombines TRBV6-2 or TRBV6-3 with TRBJ2-7; no clear D gene. The sequences come from cultured PBMCs, collected from culture after CMV antigen stimulation. For the CDR3, the DNA is TGTGCCAGCAGTTACCTGGACGCCTTCTACGAGCAGTACTTC. Encoded protein: CASSYLDAFYEQYF.